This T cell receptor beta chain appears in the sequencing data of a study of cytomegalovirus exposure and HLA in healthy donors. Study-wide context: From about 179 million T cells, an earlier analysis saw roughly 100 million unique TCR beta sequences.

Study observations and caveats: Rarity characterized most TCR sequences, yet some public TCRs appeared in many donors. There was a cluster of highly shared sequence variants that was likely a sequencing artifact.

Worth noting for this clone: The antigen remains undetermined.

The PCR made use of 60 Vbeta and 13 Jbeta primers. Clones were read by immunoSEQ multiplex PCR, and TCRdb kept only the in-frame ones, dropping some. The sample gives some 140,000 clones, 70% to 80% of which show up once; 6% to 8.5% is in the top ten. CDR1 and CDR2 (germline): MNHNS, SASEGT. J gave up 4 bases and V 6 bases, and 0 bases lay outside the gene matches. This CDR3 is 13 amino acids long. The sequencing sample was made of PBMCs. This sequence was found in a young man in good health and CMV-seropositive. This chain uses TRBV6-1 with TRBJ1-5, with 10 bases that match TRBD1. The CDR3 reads CASRDRGNQPQHF. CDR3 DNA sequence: TGTGCCAGCAGGGACAGGGGGAATCAGCCCCAGCATTTT.